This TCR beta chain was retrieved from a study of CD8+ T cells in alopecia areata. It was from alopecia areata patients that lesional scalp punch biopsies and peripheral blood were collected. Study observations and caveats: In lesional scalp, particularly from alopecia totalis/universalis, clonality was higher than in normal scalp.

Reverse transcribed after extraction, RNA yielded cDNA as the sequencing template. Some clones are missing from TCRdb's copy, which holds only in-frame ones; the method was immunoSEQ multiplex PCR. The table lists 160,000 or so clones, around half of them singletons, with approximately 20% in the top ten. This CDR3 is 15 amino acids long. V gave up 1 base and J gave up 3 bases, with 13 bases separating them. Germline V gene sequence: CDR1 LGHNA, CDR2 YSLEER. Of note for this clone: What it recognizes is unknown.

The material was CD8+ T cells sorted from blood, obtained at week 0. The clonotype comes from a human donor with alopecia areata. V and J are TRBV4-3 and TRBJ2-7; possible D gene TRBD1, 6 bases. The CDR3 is CASSQGTGGVYEQYF. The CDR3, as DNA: TGCGCCAGCAGCCAAGGGACTGGGGGCGTCTACGAGCAGTACTTC.